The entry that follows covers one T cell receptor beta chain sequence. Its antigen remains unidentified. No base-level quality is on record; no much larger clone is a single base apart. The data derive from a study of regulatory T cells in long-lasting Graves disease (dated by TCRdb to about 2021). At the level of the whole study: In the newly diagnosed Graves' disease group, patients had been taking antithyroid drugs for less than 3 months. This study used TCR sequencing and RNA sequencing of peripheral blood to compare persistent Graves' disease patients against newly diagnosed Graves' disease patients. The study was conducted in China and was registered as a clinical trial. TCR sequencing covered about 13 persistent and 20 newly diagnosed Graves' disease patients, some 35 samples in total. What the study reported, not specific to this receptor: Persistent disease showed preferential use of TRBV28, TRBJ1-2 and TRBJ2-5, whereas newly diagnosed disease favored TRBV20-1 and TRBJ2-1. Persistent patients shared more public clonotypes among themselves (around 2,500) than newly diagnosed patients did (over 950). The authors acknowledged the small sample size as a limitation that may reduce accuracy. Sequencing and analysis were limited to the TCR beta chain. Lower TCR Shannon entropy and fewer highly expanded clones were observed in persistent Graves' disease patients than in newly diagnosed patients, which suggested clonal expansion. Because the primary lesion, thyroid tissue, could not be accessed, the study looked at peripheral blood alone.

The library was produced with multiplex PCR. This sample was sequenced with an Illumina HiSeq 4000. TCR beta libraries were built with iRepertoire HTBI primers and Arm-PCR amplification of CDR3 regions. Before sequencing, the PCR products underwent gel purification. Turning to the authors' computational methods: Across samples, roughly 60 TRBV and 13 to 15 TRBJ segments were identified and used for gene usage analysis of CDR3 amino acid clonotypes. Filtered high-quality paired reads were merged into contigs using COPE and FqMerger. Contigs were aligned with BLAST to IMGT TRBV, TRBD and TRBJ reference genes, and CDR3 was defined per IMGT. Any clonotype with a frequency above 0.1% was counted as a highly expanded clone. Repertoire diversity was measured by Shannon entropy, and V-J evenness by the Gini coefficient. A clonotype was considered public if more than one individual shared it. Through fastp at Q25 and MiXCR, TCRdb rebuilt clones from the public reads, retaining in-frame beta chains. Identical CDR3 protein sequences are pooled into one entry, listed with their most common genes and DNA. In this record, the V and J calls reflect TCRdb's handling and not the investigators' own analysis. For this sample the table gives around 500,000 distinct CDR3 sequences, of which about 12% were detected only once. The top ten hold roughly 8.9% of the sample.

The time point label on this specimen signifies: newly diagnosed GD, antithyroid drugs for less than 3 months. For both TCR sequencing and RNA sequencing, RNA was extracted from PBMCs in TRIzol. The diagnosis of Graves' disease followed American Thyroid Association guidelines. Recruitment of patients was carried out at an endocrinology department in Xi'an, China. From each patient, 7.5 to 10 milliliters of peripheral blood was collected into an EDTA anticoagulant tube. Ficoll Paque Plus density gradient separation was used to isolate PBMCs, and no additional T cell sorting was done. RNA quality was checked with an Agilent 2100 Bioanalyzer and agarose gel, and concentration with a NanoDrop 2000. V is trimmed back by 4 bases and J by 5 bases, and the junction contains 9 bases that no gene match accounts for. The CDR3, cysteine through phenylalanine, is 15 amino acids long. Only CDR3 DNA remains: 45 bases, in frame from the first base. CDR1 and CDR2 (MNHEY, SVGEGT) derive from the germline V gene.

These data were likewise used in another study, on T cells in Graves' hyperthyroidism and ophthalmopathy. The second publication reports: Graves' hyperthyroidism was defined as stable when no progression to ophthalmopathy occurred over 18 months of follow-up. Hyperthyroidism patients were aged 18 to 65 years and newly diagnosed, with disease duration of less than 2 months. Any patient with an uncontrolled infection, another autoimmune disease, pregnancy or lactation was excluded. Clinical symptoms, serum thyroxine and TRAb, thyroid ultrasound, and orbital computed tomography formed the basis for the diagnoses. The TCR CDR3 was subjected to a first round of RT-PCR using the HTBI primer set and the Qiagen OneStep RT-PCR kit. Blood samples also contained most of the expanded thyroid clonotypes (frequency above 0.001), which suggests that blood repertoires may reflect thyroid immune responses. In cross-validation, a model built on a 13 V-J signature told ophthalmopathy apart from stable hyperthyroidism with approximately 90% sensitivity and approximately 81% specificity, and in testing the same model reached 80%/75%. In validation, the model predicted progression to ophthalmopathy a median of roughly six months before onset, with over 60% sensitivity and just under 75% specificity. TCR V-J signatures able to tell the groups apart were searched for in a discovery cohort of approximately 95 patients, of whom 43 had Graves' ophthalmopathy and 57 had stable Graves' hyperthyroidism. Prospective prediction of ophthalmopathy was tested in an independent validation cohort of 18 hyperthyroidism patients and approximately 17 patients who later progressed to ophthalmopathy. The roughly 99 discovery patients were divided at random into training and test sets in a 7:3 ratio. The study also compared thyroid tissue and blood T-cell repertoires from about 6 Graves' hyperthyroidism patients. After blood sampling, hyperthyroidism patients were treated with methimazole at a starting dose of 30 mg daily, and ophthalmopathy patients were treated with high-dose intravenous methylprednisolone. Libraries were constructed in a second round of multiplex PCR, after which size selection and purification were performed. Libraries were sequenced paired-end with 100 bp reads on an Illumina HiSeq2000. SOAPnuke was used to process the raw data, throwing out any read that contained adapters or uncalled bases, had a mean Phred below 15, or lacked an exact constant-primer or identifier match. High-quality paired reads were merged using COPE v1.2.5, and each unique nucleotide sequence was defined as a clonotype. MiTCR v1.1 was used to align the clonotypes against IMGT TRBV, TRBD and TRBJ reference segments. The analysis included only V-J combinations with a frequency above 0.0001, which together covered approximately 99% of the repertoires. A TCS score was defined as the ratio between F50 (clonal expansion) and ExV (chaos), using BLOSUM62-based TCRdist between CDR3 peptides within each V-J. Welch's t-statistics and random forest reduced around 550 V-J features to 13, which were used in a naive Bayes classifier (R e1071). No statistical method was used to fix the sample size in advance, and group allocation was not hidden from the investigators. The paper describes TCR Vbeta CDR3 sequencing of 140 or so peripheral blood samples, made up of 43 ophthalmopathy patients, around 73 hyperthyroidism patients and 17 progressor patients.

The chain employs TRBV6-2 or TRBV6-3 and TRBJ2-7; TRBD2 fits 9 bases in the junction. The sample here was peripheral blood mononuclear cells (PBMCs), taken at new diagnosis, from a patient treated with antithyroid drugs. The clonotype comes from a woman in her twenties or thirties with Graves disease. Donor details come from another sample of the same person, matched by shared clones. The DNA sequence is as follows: TGTGCCAGCAGTTCCAAACTAGCGGGTATCGACGAGCAGTACTTC. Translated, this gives CASSSKLAGIDEQYF.